This is a list of T cell receptor beta chains from one sample in a study of cytotoxic CD8 clonotypes in ibrutinib-treated CLL. Here immunoSEQ multiplex PCR was the method, and the copy in TCRdb shows in-frame clones only, minus some. Found here are roughly 150,000 clones, roughly 76% of them singletons; the top ten hold 4.5% to 6.5%. The sample was PBMCs, taken after 24 months of ibrutinib treatment. These TCRs come from a human donor with chronic lymphocytic leukemia. The CDR3 runs from the conserved cysteine through the conserved F or W. D genes are given only for firm matches. The listing skips clone size in some rows; elsewhere it reads once, few, many or a size class.

size: -
J: TRBJ1-5
D: -
V: TRBV18
DNA: TGTGCCAGCTCACCGACTGGGGGATCCAATCAGCCCCAGCATTTT
CDR3: CASSPTGGSNQPQHF

size: few
J: TRBJ2-3
D: -
V: TRBV4-1
DNA: TGCGCCAGCAGCCAAGGTCATGGGGGCCGCACAGATACGCAGTATTTT
CDR3: CASSQGHGGRTDTQYF

size: -
J: TRBJ1-1
D: -
V: TRBV29-1
DNA: TGCAGCGCCACCCCCCAGCGGGGGAACACTGAAGCTTTCTTT
CDR3: CSATPQRGNTEAFF

size: -
J: TRBJ1-4
D: -
V: TRBV4-3
DNA: TGCGCCAGCAGCCAAGTCCAAGTCCAGGGGTCTGAAAAACTGTTTTTT
CDR3: CASSQVQVQGSEKLFF

size: -
J: TRBJ1-2
D: -
V: TRBV28
DNA: TGTGCCAGCAGTACCCCTATAGGAGGCTACACCTTC
CDR3: CASSTPIGGYTF

size: -
J: TRBJ2-7
D: -
V: TRBV7-2
DNA: TGTGCCAGCAGCTTAGTTAGGACCTACGAGCAGTACTTC
CDR3: CASSLVRTYEQYF

size: -
J: TRBJ2-1
D: -
V: TRBV19
DNA: TGTGCCAGTAGTATAGGCCCGGATCGGCGGGGGCAGTTCTTC
CDR3: CASSIGPDRRGQFF

size: -
J: TRBJ1-5
D: -
V: TRBV7-9
DNA: TGTGCCAGCAGCTTAGGGGAACGGGGTCAGCCCCAGCATTTT
CDR3: CASSLGERGQPQHF

size: -
J: TRBJ2-3
D: -
V: TRBV5-1
DNA: TGCGCCAGCAGCTTGGGCAGGGGACTAGATACGCAGTATTTT
CDR3: CASSLGRGLDTQYF

size: -
J: TRBJ1-3
D: -
V: TRBV30
DNA: TGTGCCTGGAGGGGAGGGGCTGGAAACACCATATATTTT
CDR3: CAWRGGAGNTIYF

size: -
J: TRBJ2-1
D: TRBD2
V: TRBV6-5
DNA: TGTGCCAGCCTAGCGGACAATGAGCAGTTCTTC
CDR3: CASLADNEQFF

size: -
J: TRBJ1-6
D: -
V: TRBV7-3
DNA: TGTGCCAGCAGCGCCCGACAGGACTTTTATTCACCCCTCCACTTT
CDR3: CASSARQDFYSPLHF

size: -
J: TRBJ2-3
D: TRBD2
V: TRBV10-3
DNA: TGTGCCATCAGCCCTAAGGCGGGGGGTAACACAGATACGCAGTATTTT
CDR3: CAISPKAGGNTDTQYF

size: -
J: TRBJ2-2
D: TRBD1
V: TRBV5-5
DNA: TGTGCCAGCAGCTTGGGGACAGGGAGGAGTTCCGGGGAGCTGTTTTTT
CDR3: CASSLGTGRSSGELFF

size: many
J: TRBJ1-1
D: -
V: TRBV7-3
DNA: TGTGCCAGCAGCCCGACAGAGAACACTGAAGCTTTCTTT
CDR3: CASSPTENTEAFF

size: -
J: TRBJ1-5
D: -
V: TRBV7-2
DNA: TGTGCCAGCAGATCCACCGGGGGGGCGGGTCAGCCCCAGCATTTT
CDR3: CASRSTGGAGQPQHF

size: -
J: TRBJ2-5
D: TRBD2
V: TRBV5-1
DNA: TGCGCCAGCAGCTTGGGCGGGACTAGCGGGAAAGAGACCCAGTACTTC
CDR3: CASSLGGTSGKETQYF

size: -
J: TRBJ2-2
D: TRBD2
V: TRBV28
DNA: TGTGCCAGCAGTTTATTGTCGGGAGGACTAGCGGGGGACACCGGGGAGCTGTTTTTT
CDR3: CASSLLSGGLAGDTGELFF

size: -
J: TRBJ2-3
D: -
V: TRBV18
DNA: TGTGCCAGCTCACCAAAGGGTCCCACAGATACGCAGTATTTT
CDR3: CASSPKGPTDTQYF

size: -
J: TRBJ1-1
D: -
V: TRBV7-9
DNA: TGTGCCAGCAGCCGAGGACCGACTGAAGCTTTCTTT
CDR3: CASSRGPTEAFF

size: -
J: TRBJ2-7
D: -
V: TRBV6-5
DNA: TGTGCCAGCAGGGCAGGGATAACGAACGAGCAGTACTTC
CDR3: CASRAGITNEQYF

size: -
J: TRBJ1-5
D: TRBD1
V: TRBV7-2
DNA: TGTGCCAGCAGCCCTTGGACAGGGCATAGCAATCAGCCCCAGCATTTT
CDR3: CASSPWTGHSNQPQHF

size: -
J: TRBJ2-5
D: TRBD1
V: TRBV7-2
DNA: TGTGCCAGCAGCCGAGACAGGGCCCAAGAGACCCAGTACTTC
CDR3: CASSRDRAQETQYF

size: -
J: TRBJ2-1
D: -
V: TRBV5-1
DNA: TGCGCCAGCAGCGGCCAAGCGGGACAGGACAATGAGCAGTTCTTC
CDR3: CASSGQAGQDNEQFF

size: -
J: TRBJ2-1
D: TRBD2
V: TRBV7-2
DNA: TGTGCCAGCAGCTTCAGCGGGAGGGCTGGGGTTGAGCAGTTCTTC
CDR3: CASSFSGRAGVEQFF

size: few
J: TRBJ2-3
D: TRBD2
V: TRBV15
DNA: TGTGCCACCAGCGGGAGGGCCCTCTTTGGCACAGATACGCAGTATTTT
CDR3: CATSGRALFGTDTQYF

size: -
J: TRBJ1-1
D: TRBD1
V: TRBV7-6
DNA: TGTGCCAGCAGCCCCTGGACAGGGGGGAACACTGAAGCTTTCTTT
CDR3: CASSPWTGGNTEAFF

size: -
J: TRBJ2-2
D: -
V: TRBV21-1
DNA: TGTGCCCGCCGGGGGTCCAACAACGGGGAGCTGTTTTTT
CDR3: CARRGSNNGELFF

size: -
J: TRBJ2-7
D: -
V: TRBV11-2
DNA: TGTGCCAGCAGCCCGCCCATAGGGAGCTCCTACGAGCAGTACTTC
CDR3: CASSPPIGSSYEQYF

size: -
J: TRBJ1-3
D: -
V: TRBV18
DNA: TGTGCCAGCTCGTGGGGACGGCCCTCTGGAAACACCATATATTTT
CDR3: CASSWGRPSGNTIYF

size: -
J: TRBJ2-3
D: TRBD2
V: TRBV19
DNA: TGTGCCAGTACGGGGGGGCATGGAGATACGCAGTATTTT
CDR3: CASTGGHGDTQYF

size: -
J: TRBJ2-5
D: TRBD2
V: TRBV6-1
DNA: TGTGCCAGCAGTCAAGGGGGACTAGCGGGAGTAGAGACCCAGTACTTC
CDR3: CASSQGGLAGVETQYF

size: -
J: TRBJ1-4
D: TRBD1
V: TRBV7-2
DNA: TGTGCCAGCAGCACCCCGGCAGGGGGTACTGAAAAACTGTTTTTT
CDR3: CASSTPAGGTEKLFF

size: -
J: TRBJ1-2
D: -
V: TRBV5-6
DNA: TGTGCCAGCAGCGGCGGACAGTACTATGGCTACACCTTC
CDR3: CASSGGQYYGYTF

size: -
J: TRBJ1-2
D: TRBD1
V: TRBV19
DNA: TGTGCCAGTATTCCCGGGACAGGGGGTGTCTATGGCTACACCTTC
CDR3: CASIPGTGGVYGYTF

size: -
J: TRBJ1-1
D: -
V: TRBV5-1
DNA: TGCGCCAGCAGCTTGTGGCAGGGCCTGTCGACTTTCTTT
CDR3: CASSLWQGLSTFF

size: -
J: TRBJ1-1
D: -
V: TRBV28
DNA: TGTGCCAGCAGGGAAACAGGGTCGGTATGGGCTTTCTTT
CDR3: CASRETGSVWAFF

size: -
J: TRBJ2-3
D: -
V: TRBV7-2
DNA: TGTGCCAGCAGCCCCGGGTTGCCCGGAGATACGCAGTATTTT
CDR3: CASSPGLPGDTQYF

size: many
J: TRBJ1-2
D: -
V: TRBV30
DNA: TGTGCCTGGAGTACCACCGGCGGCTACACCTTC
CDR3: CAWSTTGGYTF